This TCR beta chain was obtained from a study of human T cells and chemical hapten exposure. Each cDNA molecule in the library carried unique molecular identifiers. TCRdb called the reads again in MiXCR, with one record for every CDR3 protein. Among around 120,000 distinct CDR3 sequences, 8% to 9.5% were seen once, and the ten largest hold approximately 1.4%. The CDR3 has 14 residues. Germline lookup yields CDR1 SGHTS and CDR2 YDEGEE. J lost 8 bases, V lost 0 bases, and 5 bases had no gene match. Before extraction, the whole blood was not fractionated, and total RNA was taken from it. Study-level findings and limits: High-frequency TCRs, those above 1 in 1000, stayed the same after DPC sensitization.

Turning to this clonotype: The target antigen is unknown.

V and J are TRBV5-8 and TRBJ2-1; 7 nucleotides line up with TRBD1. Sequencing input: whole blood. The clonotype comes from a human donor in good health. Some clones in this sample may be carry-over from other donors' samples. The CDR3 is CASSLGQGTDEQFF. The CDR3 DNA reads TGTGCCAGCAGCTTGGGACAGGGAACTGATGAGCAGTTCTTC.